Below, 28 T cell receptor beta chains from the same sample are listed, as sequenced in a study of sequential checkpoint blockade in melanoma. The treatment denotes: randomized to nivolumab then ipilimumab (arm A) or the reverse (arm B). The assay was immunoSEQ multiplex PCR, and TCRdb's table has in-frame clones only and misses some. The repertoire has fewer than 15,000 clones, more than 70% of them found once; the top ten carry 50% to 55%. The sample here was CD8+ T cells sorted from blood (inferred from file names), taken from a patient given nivolumab and ipilimumab in sequence. All receptors derive from a human patient with melanoma. Some clones in this sample may be carry-over from other donors' samples.

The CDR3 DNA reads TGTGCCAGCAGCCCCTCCGGGACTAGCCGCGACGAGCAGTACTTC. Translating it yields CASSPSGTSRDEQYF. The chain links TRBV7-3 to TRBJ2-7, with 9 bases matching TRBD2. The CDR3 totals 15 residues. The germline gives CDR1 SGHTA, CDR2 FQGTGA. The trim removed 5 bases at V and 5 bases at J, leaving 10 bases unmatched.

This clone turned up a few times. The V call is TRBV6-5, the J call TRBJ1-4; the match to TRBD1 covers 9 bases. J gave up 10 bases and V 0 bases, and 0 bases lay outside the gene matches. CDR3 length: 13 amino acids. CDR1 and CDR2 from the germline V gene are MNHEY and SVGAGI. DNA of the CDR3: TGTGCCAGCAGTTACTCGACAGGGGGAAAACTGTTTTTT. As protein: CASSYSTGGKLFF.

The chain couples TRBV27 to TRBJ2-7, with 7 bases aligning to TRBD1. V was pared by 3 bases and J by 2 bases, with 7 bases of the junction left unmatched. The germline gives CDR1 MNHEY, CDR2 SMNVEV (reference sequence). The CDR3 is 15 amino acids. The CDR3 sequence is CASSFSSGQAYEQYF. CDR3 coding DNA: TGTGCCAGCAGTTTCAGCTCCGGACAGGCCTACGAGCAGTACTTC.

This chain connects TRBV4-1 to TRBJ1-5, with 12 nucleotides matching TRBD1. This CDR3 comprises 20 residues. Trimming took 1 base from V and 2 from J; bases not matched to a gene: 12. In germline, CDR1 is MGHRA, CDR2 YSYEKL. CDR3 DNA: TGCGCCAGCAGCCAAGCCCGGCGCGGGACAGGGGGCTTGCGCAATCAGCCCCAGCATTTT. Translated, it gives CASSQARRGTGGLRNQPQHF.

The gene calls are TRBV27 and TRBJ1-2, with no clear D. Germline V CDR1 and CDR2: MNHEY, SMNVEV (reference sequence). The CDR3 runs to 12 residues. V shed 6 bases and J shed 0 bases, with 5 bases lying between them. CDR3 in amino acids: CASRAANYGYTF. DNA of the CDR3: TGTGCCAGCAGGGCGGCTAACTATGGCTACACCTTC.

This chain links TRBV7-2 with TRBJ2-7; a weak D match, TRBD1 (6 bases). Germline-derived CDR1 and CDR2 are SGHTA and FQGNSA. Trimming took 5 bases from V and 3 from J, leaving 14 bases between them. The CDR3 consists of 14 residues. Here the CDR3 reads CASSPGAQGYEQYF. CDR3 DNA sequence: TGTGCCAGCAGCCCAGGGGCCCAGGGCTACGAGCAGTACTTC.

The V gene is TRBV7-9, the J gene TRBJ1-2, with a possible D match to TRBD1 (5 bases). The CDR3 length is 13 residues. The V gene's germline CDR1 is SEHNR and CDR2 FQNEAQ (reference sequence). Trimming removed 6 bases from V and 5 bases from J, with 13 bases in between. The CDR3 protein is CASRGGLTYGYTF. The CDR3 nucleotides are TGTGCCAGCAGGGGGGGGTTGACTTATGGCTACACCTTC.

J is TRBJ2-1 and V is TRBV25-1; maybe TRBD2 (7 bases). Trimming removed 7 bases from V and 0 bases from J, with 16 bases in between. Germline assignment: CDR1 MGHDK and CDR2 SYGVNS. CDR3 length equals 16 residues. The CDR3 region is CASTGGGGSSYNEQFF. DNA of the CDR3: TGTGCCAGCACTGGGGGAGGGGGAAGCTCCTACAATGAGCAGTTCTTC.

The chain is built from TRBV7-9 and TRBJ2-1, with D perhaps TRBD2 (6 bases). This CDR3 has 18 residues. V was cut by 6 bases and J by 1 base, with 22 bases left in between. CDR1 and CDR2 from the germline V gene are SEHNR and FQNEAQ (reference sequence). The CDR3 bases are TGTGCCAGCAGGCCTGATCTAAGGGTAGCGGCTTCCTACAATGAGCAGTTCTTC. Protein product: CASRPDLRVAASYNEQFF.

This chain links TRBV27 with TRBJ1-1; 7 bases are a match to TRBD1. This CDR3 is built from 12 residues. Germline V gene lookup returns CDR1 MNHEY and CDR2 SMNVEV (reference sequence). J gave up 5 bases and V 6 bases, and 3 bases lay outside the gene matches. The CDR3 region is CASRGTATEAFF. As DNA, the CDR3 is TGTGCCAGCAGGGGGACAGCTACTGAAGCTTTCTTT.

V and J are TRBV13 and TRBJ2-7; the D is unclear. Germline CDR1 and CDR2: PRHDT and FYEKMQ (reference sequence). The length of the CDR3 is 12 residues. Trimming stripped 3 bases from V and 1 base from J, with 4 bases between. The CDR3 DNA sequence: TGTGCCAGCAGCTTCGGTTCCTACGAGCAGTACTTC. It yields the protein CASSFGSYEQYF.

In its sample, this clone was seen once. This chain uses TRBV25-1 with TRBJ2-7, with 7 nucleotides matching TRBD2. V shed 2 bases, J shed 0 bases, and the junction held 1 base outside the gene matches. The CDR3 consists of 14 residues. Per germline, CDR1 MGHDK and CDR2 SYGVNS. Here the CDR3 reads CASSEGGDSYEQYF. For the CDR3, the DNA is TGTGCCAGCAGTGAAGGGGGGGACTCCTACGAGCAGTACTTC.

Only a few counts were recorded for this clone. The chain links TRBV10-3 to TRBJ2-1; 12 bases match TRBD2. Trimming removed 4 bases from V and 5 bases from J; junction bases left unmatched: 3. Germline values: CDR1 ENHRY, CDR2 SYGVKD. This CDR3 is built from 15 residues. CDR3 DNA: TGTGCCATCAGTGCCGGGACTAGCGGGCACAATGAGCAGTTCTTC. Its translation is CAISAGTSGHNEQFF.

The chain employs TRBV10-3 and TRBJ1-2, with D perhaps TRBD1 (6 bases). The germline gives CDR1 ENHRY, CDR2 SYGVKD. The CDR3 runs to 15 residues. The V end was cut by 10 bases, the J end by 4 bases, with 22 bases between. The CDR3 bases are TGTGCCACCAAACCTCCAGGGGAACCGATCTATGGCTACACCTTC. This encodes CATKPPGEPIYGYTF.

The chain combines TRBV2 with TRBJ2-1; TRBD2 might be the D (7 bases). Germline loops: CDR1 SNHLY, CDR2 FYNNEI. The CDR3 runs to 12 residues. Trimming removed 8 bases from V and 4 bases from J, with 9 bases in between. The CDR3 protein is CASGGAYNEQFF. The CDR3 region has the DNA TGTGCCAGCGGGGGGGCTTACAATGAGCAGTTCTTC.

The chain employs TRBV6-6 and TRBJ1-1; D remains unclear. The CDR3 extends over 13 amino acids. CDR1 and CDR2 from the germline V gene are MNHNY and SVGAGI (reference sequence). Trimming removed 2 bases from V and 5 bases from J, with 9 bases in between. CDR3: CASSYGRGTEAFF. For the CDR3, the DNA is TGTGCCAGCAGTTACGGTCGGGGAACTGAAGCTTTCTTT.

This chain uses TRBV9 with TRBJ2-7; a weak D match, TRBD1 (7 bases). The CDR3 totals 18 residues. Trimming took off 0 bases at V and 0 bases at J, with 19 bases between the two ends. Germline assignment: CDR1 SGDLS and CDR2 YYNGEE. The CDR3 DNA follows: TGTGCCAGCAGCGTAGCCCCGGGGGAGACAGGGTTCTCCTACGAGCAGTACTTC. It encodes CASSVAPGETGFSYEQYF.

This clone was detected once. The gene calls are TRBV6-5 and TRBJ2-5; possible D gene TRBD1, 6 bases. There are 13 residues in the CDR3. The V gene's germline CDR1 is MNHEY and CDR2 SVGAGI. Between the trimmed V and J ends, which lost 0 bases and 5 bases, there was a span of 7 bases. The CDR3 spells CASSYSGGETQYF. CDR3 sequence (DNA): TGTGCCAGCAGTTACTCTGGGGGCGAGACCCAGTACTTC.

This clone was observed once. The V gene is TRBV7-9, the J gene TRBJ2-1, with TRBD1 matching over 10 bases. The germline V gene has CDR1 SEHNR and CDR2 FQNEAQ (reference sequence). CDR3 length: 14 residues. V shed 5 bases, J shed 5 bases, and the junction held 3 bases outside the gene matches. The CDR3 sequence is CASSGQGENNEQFF. CDR3 sequence (DNA): TGTGCCAGCAGCGGACAGGGGGAAAACAATGAGCAGTTCTTC. The entire variable domain, with the rest obtained from reference TRBV7-9 and TRBJ2-1, is as follows: DTGVSQNPRHKITKRGQNVTFRCDPISEHNRLYWYRQTLGQGPEFLTYFQNEAQLEKSRLLSDRFSAERPKGSFSTLEIQRTEQGDSAMYLCASSGQGENNEQFFGPGTRLTVL.

This clone appeared a few times. The J gene is TRBJ2-1, the V gene TRBV6-4; D gene uncertain. CDR1 and CDR2 from the germline V gene are MRHNA and SNTAGT. With 3 bases removed from V and 0 bases from J, the gap between germline ends came to 9 bases. The CDR3 is 15 amino acids. The DNA for the CDR3 is TGTGCCAGCAGTGAATGGCCAAGCTCCTACAATGAGCAGTTCTTC. Amino acid sequence: CASSEWPSSYNEQFF.

This clone was detected a few times. The chain has TRBV7-3 and TRBJ2-5; 8 bases match TRBD2. This CDR3 is 14 amino acids long. Trimming took 3 bases from V and 4 from J; bases not matched to a gene: 4. Looked up from germline, CDR1 is SGHTA and CDR2 is FQGTGA. CDR3 bases: TGTGCCAGCAGCTTGCGGGGGGCCAGAGAGACCCAGTACTTC. Amino acid sequence: CASSLRGARETQYF.

The chain uses TRBV5-1 and TRBJ2-1, with TRBD2 matching 11 bases. CDR3 length: 15 amino acids. The V and J ends lost 4 bases and 5 bases, in that order; junction bases with no gene match: 5. The germline V gene encodes CDR1 SGHRS and CDR2 YFSETQ. This chain's CDR3 is CASSVGTSGHNEQFF. CDR3 DNA: TGCGCCAGCAGCGTCGGGACTAGCGGCCACAATGAGCAGTTCTTC.

The genes are TRBV7-3 and TRBJ2-7; a weak D match, TRBD1 (5 bases). Trimming left V 6 bases short and J 1 base short, with 16 bases between. The CDR3 totals 15 residues. Germline values: CDR1 SGHTA, CDR2 FQGTGA. The CDR3, as DNA: TGTGCCAGCAGTCCAGGGCCAGTATTATCCTACGAGCAGTACTTC. This gives the protein CASSPGPVLSYEQYF.

The chain carries TRBV7-9 and TRBJ2-7; possible D gene TRBD1, 6 bases. The germline CDR1 and CDR2 sequences are SEHNR and FQNEAQ (reference sequence). Trimming pared 2 bases from V and 4 bases from J, leaving 12 bases between. The CDR3 covers 14 residues. CDR3 DNA sequence: TGTGCCAGCAGCTTAACAGGGAATTTTTACGAGCAGTACTTC. Translation gives CASSLTGNFYEQYF.

The CDR3 is CASSFGGYEQYF. CDR3 in DNA: TGTGCCAGCAGTTTCGGGGGATACGAGCAGTACTTC. The chain links TRBV27 to TRBJ2-7; a weak D match, TRBD2 (6 bases). The V gene's germline CDR1 is MNHEY and CDR2 SMNVEV (reference sequence). CDR3 length equals 12 residues. The germline V and J ends were trimmed by 3 bases and 4 bases, with 7 bases remaining between them.

The sample holds one count of this clone. The chain employs TRBV27 and TRBJ1-1; D not resolved. Trimming pared 6 bases from V and 1 base from J, leaving 15 bases between. CDR3 length: 15 residues. In germline, CDR1 is MNHEY, CDR2 SMNVEV (reference sequence). CDR3 region: CASSQGRVTNTEAFF. The CDR3 DNA reads as TGTGCCAGCAGCCAAGGGCGGGTGACGAACACTGAAGCTTTCTTT.

The J gene is TRBJ2-5, the V gene TRBV7-9, with 9 bases lining up with TRBD1. This CDR3 has 15 amino acids. Germline CDR1 and CDR2: SEHNR and FQNEAQ (reference sequence). V gave up 5 bases and J gave up 5 bases; unmatched junction bases: 9. In DNA form, the CDR3 reads TGTGCCAGCAGCCAAGGACAGGGGCGGGAGGAGACCCAGTACTTC. It codes for CASSQGQGREETQYF.

The rearrangement uses TRBV4-2 and TRBJ2-4; perhaps TRBD2 as D (6 bases). Trimming left V 0 bases short and J 0 bases short, with 18 bases between. The CDR3 has 19 amino acids. CDR1 is LGHNA, CDR2 YNFKEQ, per germline. The DNA of the CDR3 is TGTGCCAGCAGCCAAGAATCGGCAGGGAGGTTTCAAGCCAAAAACATTCAGTACTTC. Translated: CASSQESAGRFQAKNIQYF.